These 32 T cell receptor beta chains originate from one sample sequenced in a study of blood T cell repertoires in COVID-19. Some clones are missing from TCRdb's copy, which holds only in-frame ones; the method was immunoSEQ multiplex PCR. The top ten clones hold around 0.55% of a sample with over 150,000 clones, roughly nine tenths of them seen once. Sample: peripheral blood. Source of these receptors: a man between 45 and 60 years old with acute or convalescent COVID-19.

This rearrangement joins TRBV27 to TRBJ1-6; D is unclear. The germline gives CDR1 MNHEY, CDR2 SMNVEV (reference sequence). With 7 bases removed from V and 9 bases from J, the gap between germline ends came to 19 bases. The CDR3 has 15 amino acids. Written as DNA, the CDR3 is TGTGCCAGCAATTCCCTTGGACGGAGGACTTCACCCCTCCACTTT. Protein product: CASNSLGRRTSPLHF.

The chain is built from TRBV4-1 and TRBJ1-2; 12 nucleotides line up with TRBD1. This CDR3 has 15 residues. The V gene's germline CDR1 is MGHRA and CDR2 YSYEKL. The trim removed 3 bases at V and 3 bases at J, leaving 2 bases unmatched. This CDR3 is CASSQGQGADYGYTF. In DNA, the CDR3 is TGCGCCAGCAGCCAGGGACAGGGGGCGGACTATGGCTACACCTTC.

This clone has only one observation. The chain has TRBV2 and TRBJ2-1; a possible D gene is TRBD1 (6 bases). Germline V gene data show CDR1 as SNHLY and CDR2 as FYNNEI. Trimming removed 6 bases at V and 0 bases at J, with 12 bases between. The CDR3 spans 15 residues. The CDR3 nucleotides are TGTGCCAGCAGCCCAGCGGACAGCTCCTACAATGAGCAGTTCTTC. It encodes CASSPADSSYNEQFF.

This clone was detected once. The V and J genes are TRBV5-1 and TRBJ2-3; 13 bases are a match to TRBD2. The CDR3 length is 16 residues. Germline values: CDR1 SGHRS, CDR2 YFSETQ. Germline trimming cut 4 bases from V and 1 base from J; bases unmatched to any gene: 3. The CDR3 bases are TGCGCCAGCAGCCCCGGGACTAGCGGGGGCACAGATACGCAGTATTTT. This gives the protein CASSPGTSGGTDTQYF. Supplemented by reference TRBV5-1 and TRBJ2-3, the full variable domain reads KAGVTQTPRYLIKTRGQQVTLSCSPISGHRSVSWYQQTPGQGLQFLFEYFSETQRNKGNFPGRFSGRQFSNSRSEMNVSTLELGDSALYLCASSPGTSGGTDTQYFGPGTRLTVL.

This chain's CDR3 is CASSYSIRGIGELFF. In nucleotides, the CDR3 is TGTGCCAGCAGTTACTCGATTCGGGGGATCGGGGAGCTGTTTTTT. This rearrangement joins TRBV6-5 to TRBJ2-2; D might be TRBD2 (6 bases). CDR3 length: 15 residues. Germline V lookup: CDR1 MNHEY, CDR2 SVGAGI. V was cut by 0 bases and J by 7 bases, with 12 bases left in between.

Points on this clone: The sample has other DNA sequences that encode this CDR3 too. V and J are TRBV30 and TRBJ1-6, with TRBD1 matching over 9 bases. Germline V gene sequence: CDR1 GTSNPN, CDR2 SVGIG (reference sequence). The CDR3 extends over 17 amino acids. Losses at the gene ends were 3 bases for V and 0 bases for J; bases not matched to a gene: 6. The CDR3: CAWRLQGASSYNSPLHF. CDR3 sequence (DNA): TGTGCCTGGAGGCTACAGGGGGCGAGCTCCTATAATTCACCCCTCCACTTT. Drawing the rest from reference TRBV30 and TRBJ1-6, the complete variable domain is SQTIHQWPATLVQPVGSPLSLECTVEGTSNPNLYWYRQAAGRGLQLLFYSVGIGQISSEVPQNLSASRPQDRQFILSSKKLLLSDSGFYLCAWRLQGASSYNSPLHFGNGTRLTVT.

V gene TRBV4-1 combines with J gene TRBJ1-4; no reliable D call. Germline V gene lookup returns CDR1 MGHRA and CDR2 YSYEKL. There are 16 residues in the CDR3. V lost 1 base and J lost 0, with 9 bases in between. The CDR3: CASSQGLSATNEKLFF. CDR3 bases: TGCGCCAGCAGCCAAGGCCTTAGTGCAACTAATGAAAAACTGTTTTTT.

This chain joins TRBV4-1 and TRBJ2-2; D may be TRBD1 (6 bases). The germline V gene has CDR1 MGHRA and CDR2 YSYEKL. The V gene lost 6 bases and the J gene lost 0 bases, with 11 bases spanning the gap. This CDR3 region has 15 residues. CDR3 residues: CASRPGVTNTGELFF. CDR3 bases: TGCGCCAGCAGACCAGGGGTTACGAACACCGGGGAGCTGTTTTTT.

This chain uses TRBV9 with TRBJ1-5, with 10 bases matching TRBD1. Germline lookup yields CDR1 SGDLS and CDR2 YYNGEE. The V segment lost 4 bases and the J segment 5 bases; nucleotides outside the gene matches: 6. The CDR3 spans 15 residues. Written as DNA, the CDR3 is TGTGCCAGCAGCTCGGGACAGGGGTGGGATCAGCCCCAGCATTTT. Protein sequence: CASSSGQGWDQPQHF. The variable domain in full, with the rest retrieved from reference TRBV9 and TRBJ1-5, is DSGVTQTPKHLITATGQRVTLRCSPRSGDLSVYWYQQSLDQGLQFLIQYYNGEERAKGNILERFSAQQFPDLHSELNLSSLELGDSALYFCASSSGQGWDQPQHFGDGTRLSIL.

The V call is TRBV5-1, the J call TRBJ2-2, with unresolved D. Germline V lookup: CDR1 SGHRS, CDR2 YFSETQ. V was cut by 2 bases and J by 0 bases, with 11 bases left in between. The CDR3 has 16 residues. The CDR3 DNA sequence: TGCGCCAGCAGCTTCGACGGAGTGACGAACACCGGGGAGCTGTTTTTT. It specifies CASSFDGVTNTGELFF.

V is TRBV5-1 and J is TRBJ2-1; perhaps TRBD2 as D (6 bases). Deletions cut 2 bases from V and 3 bases from J, with 12 bases between. CDR1 and CDR2 (germline): SGHRS, YFSETQ. The CDR3 runs 15 residues. CDR3 in DNA: TGCGCCAGCAGCTTCGGGAGCACCTTCTACAATGAGCAGTTCTTC. Translating gives CASSFGSTFYNEQFF.

The rearrangement uses TRBV12-3 or TRBV12-4 and TRBJ2-3, with TRBD1 matching over 7 bases. The CDR3 runs to 13 residues. Trimming cost V 7 bases and J 11 bases; bases outside gene matches: 12. The CDR3 nucleotides read TGTGCCAGCACGCTGACAGGGATCTGGGTGCAGTATTTT. This gives the protein CASTLTGIWVQYF.

The V and J genes are TRBV27 and TRBJ1-3; the D is unclear. This CDR3 is built from 14 residues. Between the trimmed V and J ends, which lost 3 bases and 0 bases, there was a span of 6 bases. The V gene's germline CDR1 is MNHEY and CDR2 SMNVEV (reference sequence). DNA of the CDR3: TGTGCCAGCAGTTTTTCTAGCTCTGGAAACACCATATATTTT. Its translation: CASSFSSSGNTIYF.

The rearrangement links TRBV5-5 to TRBJ2-7; 7 bases fit TRBD2. In germline, CDR1 is SGHKS, CDR2 YYEKEE (reference sequence). V lost 5 bases, J lost 6 bases, and 14 bases stayed unmatched. CDR3 length: 15 residues. The CDR3 DNA follows: TGTGCCAGCAGTCCCGATGGGGGGGAGGCGGCCGAGCAGTACTTC. Protein: CASSPDGGEAAEQYF. Full variable domain (missing parts from reference TRBV5-5 and TRBJ2-7): DAGVTQSPTHLIKTRGQQVTLRCSPISGHKSVSWYQQVLGQGPQFIFQYYEKEERGRGNFPDRFSARQFPNYSSELNVNALLLGDSALYLCASSPDGGEAAEQYFGPGTRLTVT.

The chain links TRBV13 to TRBJ2-7, with 8 positions matching TRBD2. In germline, CDR1 is PRHDT, CDR2 FYEKMQ (reference sequence). V lost 5 bases, J lost 6 bases, and 9 bases stayed unmatched. This CDR3 is 14 amino acids long. CDR3: CASSPQSGSVEQYF. The CDR3 nucleotides are TGTGCCAGCAGCCCCCAGAGCGGGAGTGTCGAGCAGTACTTC.

The rearrangement joins TRBV28 to TRBJ2-7; 7 bases fit TRBD1. The V gene's germline CDR1 is MDHEN and CDR2 SYDVKM. V lost 3 bases to trimming and J lost 4 bases; unmatched junction nucleotides: 3. CDR3 size: 13 residues. The CDR3 nucleotides read TGTGCCAGCAGTTTCTACAGGGGATACGAGCAGTACTTC. Translating gives CASSFYRGYEQYF.

The chain joins TRBV5-1 to TRBJ2-7, with a weak D call TRBD2 (5 bases). The CDR3 length is 16 residues. Germline V lookup: CDR1 SGHRS, CDR2 YFSETQ. The V and J ends lost 0 bases and 2 bases respectively, with 15 bases between them. The CDR3 coding sequence is TGCGCCAGCAGCTTGGCCGGGGTAGCTGGGGCCTACGAGCAGTACTTC. This codes for CASSLAGVAGAYEQYF.

V and J are TRBV5-5 and TRBJ1-5, with a tentative D call TRBD1 (5 bases). Trimming took 1 base from V and 3 from J, leaving 11 bases between them. CDR3 length: 15 residues. From germline, CDR1 is SGHKS and CDR2 YYEKEE (reference sequence). The CDR3 coding sequence is TGTGCCAGCAGCTTGCTCCCAGGGATCAATCAGCCCCAGCATTTT. Translation: CASSLLPGINQPQHF.

This sequence joins TRBV3-1 (or the pseudogene TRBV3-2) and TRBJ2-7; the match to TRBD2 covers 11 bases. CDR3 length: 16 residues. The junction had 8 bases not matched to a gene; V was cut back by 5 bases and J by 2 bases. Looked up from germline, CDR1 is LGHDT and CDR2 is YNNKEL (reference sequence). This CDR3 reads CASSGGLAEHPYEQYF. The CDR3 nucleotides read TGTGCCAGCAGCGGGGGACTAGCGGAGCACCCCTACGAGCAGTACTTC.

The rearrangement joins TRBV28 to TRBJ1-2; D remains unclear. Germline V gene sequence: CDR1 MDHEN, CDR2 SYDVKM. The CDR3 contains 12 residues. V lost 4 bases, J lost 8 bases, and 11 bases lay in between. This CDR3 is CASSSPTRGYTF. CDR3 nucleotide sequence: TGTGCCAGCAGTTCCCCGACAAGGGGCTACACCTTC.

This rearrangement joins TRBV5-1 to TRBJ1-1, with D possibly TRBD1 on 5 matching bases. Trimming stripped 4 bases from V and 1 base from J, with 8 bases between. In germline, CDR1 is SGHRS, CDR2 YFSETQ. The length of the CDR3 is 13 residues. CDR3 amino acids: CASSQGTNTEAFF. The CDR3 DNA sequence: TGCGCCAGCAGCCAGGGAACGAACACTGAAGCTTTCTTT.

This chain connects TRBV28 to TRBJ2-2; D possibly corresponds to TRBD1 (6 bases). V gave up 6 bases and J gave up 4 bases, with 15 bases separating them. The CDR3 is 15 amino acids. Per germline, CDR1 MDHEN and CDR2 SYDVKM. The CDR3 is CASSMGDTLTGELFF. CDR3 in DNA: TGTGCCAGCAGCATGGGGGACACGCTCACCGGGGAGCTGTTTTTT.

The rearrangement links TRBV6-5 to TRBJ2-7; 9 nucleotides align to TRBD1. Per the germline V gene, CDR1 is MNHEY and CDR2 is SVGAGI. Trimming at V came to 8 bases and at J to 1 base, leaving 6 bases not matched to a gene. The CDR3 runs 14 residues. In DNA, the CDR3 is TGTGCCAGCGTTGGACAGGGGTGGTCCTACGAGCAGTACTTC. This translates into CASVGQGWSYEQYF.

V is TRBV4-1 and J is TRBJ2-1; 12 nucleotides match TRBD2. CDR1 and CDR2 (germline): MGHRA, YSYEKL. V shed 1 base and J 8 bases; nucleotides not matched to a gene: 9. The CDR3 runs to 17 residues. CDR3 amino acids: CASSQGLAGGLVYEQFF. The CDR3 DNA reads TGCGCCAGCAGCCAAGGGCTAGCGGGGGGGCTGGTGTATGAGCAGTTCTTC.

The chain is built from TRBV15 and TRBJ1-5; 9 nucleotides agree with TRBD1. Losses at the gene ends were 3 bases for V and 4 bases for J; bases not matched to a gene: 4. This CDR3 region has 15 residues. Germline CDR1 LNHNV, CDR2 YYDKDF (reference sequence). CDR3 in DNA: TGTGCCACCAGCAGTGCCGGGACAGGGAATCAGCCCCAGCATTTT. It codes for CATSSAGTGNQPQHF.

The rearrangement links TRBV19 to TRBJ1-1; TRBD1 might be the D (6 bases). V lost 0 bases to trimming and J lost 4 bases, with 15 bases between them. The CDR3 spans 16 residues. Germline CDR1 and CDR2: LNHDA and SQIVND (reference sequence). The CDR3 nucleotides are TGTGCCAGTAGTATAGATCTCCAGGGAGGGGGCACTGAAGCTTTCTTT. Protein sequence: CASSIDLQGGGTEAFF.

The rearrangement links TRBV6-5 to TRBJ1-6, with 9 bases that match TRBD1. CDR1 MNHEY and CDR2 SVGAGI come from the germline V gene. Trimming cost V 7 bases and J 10 bases; bases outside gene matches: 5. The CDR3 runs 13 residues. Here the CDR3 DNA reads TGTGCCAGCACCGGGACAGGGCGCTCACCCCTCCACTTT. It specifies CASTGTGRSPLHF.

The J gene is TRBJ1-1, the V gene TRBV6-5; 7 nucleotides agree with TRBD1. From germline, CDR1 is MNHEY and CDR2 SVGAGI. After removal of 7 bases from V and 5 bases from J, the junction contained 4 bases not matched to a gene. This CDR3 spans 12 amino acids. DNA for the CDR3: TGTGCCAGCAACCTCAGGGGGACTGAAGCTTTCTTT. Its translation: CASNLRGTEAFF.

The chain joins TRBV28 to TRBJ1-5; TRBD1 is a possible D gene (5 bases). Germline V lookup: CDR1 MDHEN, CDR2 SYDVKM. The CDR3 covers 14 residues. V shed 7 bases and J shed 0 bases, with 10 bases lying between them. CDR3 in amino acids: CASNLGVSNQPQHF. The CDR3 DNA reads as TGTGCCAGCAACTTAGGGGTTAGCAATCAGCCCCAGCATTTT.

This rearrangement joins TRBV4-1 to TRBJ2-1; unclear D gene. The CDR3 length is 11 residues. Germline-derived CDR1 and CDR2 are MGHRA and YSYEKL. Trimming cost V 1 base and J 7 bases, with 2 bases left between them. CDR3 in amino acids: CASSQANEQFF. CDR3 nucleotide sequence: TGCGCCAGCAGCCAAGCTAATGAGCAGTTCTTC.

This clone was observed once. This rearrangement joins TRBV6-6 to TRBJ2-3, with D possibly matching TRBD2 (5 bases). CDR1 is MNHNY and CDR2 is SVGAGI in the germline V gene (reference sequence). The ends were cut back, 2 bases at V and 3 bases at J, with 9 bases in the middle. The CDR3 loop spans 14 amino acids. The CDR3, as DNA: TGTGCCAGCAGTTACGGCCCGGGGACAGATACGCAGTATTTT. It yields the protein CASSYGPGTDTQYF.

The V and J genes are TRBV6-5 and TRBJ2-2, with 7 bases matching TRBD1. The V and J ends lost 8 bases and 0 bases, in that order; junction bases with no gene match: 6. Germline V CDR1 and CDR2: MNHEY, SVGAGI. The CDR3 spans 15 residues. The CDR3 DNA follows: TGTGCCAGCCGTTCCGGGACAGCGAACACCGGGGAGCTGTTTTTT. Translated, it gives CASRSGTANTGELFF.